Below are 29 T cell receptor delta chains sequenced from a single sample in a study of γδ T cells in repeated Plasmodium falciparum infection. Flow sorting of PBMC yielded separate Vgamma9/Vdelta2+ and Vdelta2-negative gammadelta T cell populations for bulk repertoire analysis. TCRdb reprocessed the multiplex PCR reads using CATT. Altogether roughly 93,000 delta-chain clones are present, 1.4% being singletons, with the ten largest covering roughly 9.5%. Specimen: gamma-delta T cells from blood. The source is a pool of human donors (malaria-infected and uninfected, not separated).

This clone appeared a few times. TCRdb lists the protein of a much larger clone for this DNA, which differs at residue 10, so this is likely a read error; the protein given here is translated from the DNA itself. The genes are TRDV1 and TRDJ1; 8 bases align to TRDD2. Because TCRdb records no J gene, it was assigned here through a match of the DNA to germline. This CDR3 spans 21 amino acids. Germline trimming cut 2 bases from V and 0 bases from J; bases unmatched to any gene: 20. Germline assignment: CDR1 TSWWSYY and CDR2 QGS. The chain's CDR3 is CALGEKAFLYLVLLHTDKLIF. The CDR3 DNA reads as TGTGCTCTTGGGGAAAAGGCCTTCCTATACCTAGTACTCCTTCACACCGATAAACTCATCTTT.

This clone has more than one count but fewer than ten. The protein TCRdb gives is from a much larger clone and does not agree with this DNA's translation at residue 5, likely a read error; the protein shown here comes from the DNA. V usage is TRDV1 and J usage is TRDJ1, with 10 bases identical to TRDD3. Since TCRdb gives no J gene, matching the DNA to germline was used here to assign it. J lost 0 bases, V lost 4 bases, and 17 bases had no gene match. CDR1 is TSWWSYY, CDR2 QGS, per germline. CDR3 size: 20 residues. The CDR3 DNA follows: TGTGCTCTTGGGGGACTTGGAAGATGGGGGATACTTAGGTACACCGATAAACTCATCTTT. Its protein is CALGGLGRWGILRYTDKLIF.

There are a few counts of this clone. The TCRdb protein, from a much larger clone, departs from this DNA's translation at residue 18, likely by read error; the protein shown derives from the DNA. No J gene was assigned, while the V gene was called as TRDV1; the D segment call TRDD3 is taken from the table without a DNA check. This CDR3 has 19 amino acids. Germline CDR1 and CDR2: TSWWSYY and QGS. The CDR3 sequence: CALGERPGSAHHVTDKLTF. The CDR3 DNA reads TGTGCTCTTGGGGAACGGCCTGGGTCGGCCCACCATGTAACCGATAAACTCACCTTT.

This clone was seen more than once but under ten times. The TCRdb record carries a much larger clone's protein, which differs from this DNA's translation at residue 7; a read error is the likely cause, and the protein listed here is the DNA translation. The chain employs TRDV2 and TRDJ1; weak D call: TRDD3 (6 bases). This CDR3 spans 16 amino acids. Trimming removed 2 bases from V and 8 bases from J, with 23 bases in between. Germline CDR1 reads GEAIGNYY; CDR2 reads EKD. CDR3 sequence reads: CACDNLVDTHTLKLIF. The CDR3 DNA reads as TGTGCCTGTGACAATCTGGTGGATACCCACACCCTAAAACTCATCTTT.

Concerning this clone: The TCRdb record carries a much larger clone's protein, which differs from this DNA's translation at residue 11; a read error is the likely cause, and the protein listed here is the DNA translation. This sequence joins TRDV1 and TRDJ1; D is ambiguous. The J gene, missing from TCRdb, was assigned here through DNA to germline matching. Germline CDR1 TSWWSYY, CDR2 QGS. This CDR3 is built from 19 residues. The V end lost 1 base, the J end lost 2 bases, and 23 bases lay between the germline ends. The CDR3 DNA sequence: TGTGCTCTTGGGGAACCCATCCGCGGCGGGTTACGAGGGACCGATAAACTCATCTTT. It codes for CALGEPIRGGLRGTDKLIF.

This clone came up a few times. The protein given by TCRdb reflects a much larger clone and differs at residue 14 from this DNA's translation, likely from a read error; the protein shown is the DNA's translation. The V segment is TRDV1, and no J call was made; the table calls TRDD3, which could not be checked here. The CDR3 runs to 15 residues. Looked up from germline, CDR1 is TSWWSYY and CDR2 is QGS. The CDR3 is CALGELGFYTDKLTF. The CDR3 DNA reads TGTGCTCTTGGGGAATTGGGGTTTTACACCGATAAACTCACCTTT.

This clone turned up a few times. This likely came from a read error, as a far larger clone is one base away. The sample holds other DNA sequences that translate to the same CDR3. The CDR3 DNA is TGTGCCTGTGACCCCCTGGGGTCAGGGGCCTTGACAGCACAACTCTTCTTT. Its protein product is CACDPLGSGALTAQLFF. This rearrangement joins TRDV2 to TRDJ2; a weak D match, TRDD3 (6 bases). This CDR3 region has 17 residues. V was trimmed by 3 bases and J by 2 bases, leaving 18 bases between them. Per the germline V gene, CDR1 is GEAIGNYY and CDR2 is EKD.

As for this clone: TCRdb's protein for this DNA is that of a much larger clone and differs from the translation at residue 11, likely a read error; the protein shown is the DNA translation. In DNA, the CDR3 is TGTGCCTGTGACCGCCTCGGGGCAACACGCGGTACAAACACCGATAAACTCATCTTT. It codes for CACDRLGATRGTNTDKLIF. The chain has TRDV2 and TRDJ1, with no clear D. TCRdb does not report a J gene; here it was assigned by matching the DNA to germline references. The V end was cut by 3 bases, the J end by 0 bases, with 25 bases between. Per germline, CDR1 GEAIGNYY and CDR2 EKD. The CDR3 totals 19 residues.

As for this clone: A far larger clone is only one base removed, so a read error is likely. Other DNA variants within this sample encode the same CDR3. This chain links TRDV1 with TRDJ1, with TRDD3 identical over 11 bases. In the absence of a J gene in TCRdb, the DNA was matched to germline to assign it here. This CDR3 is built from 23 residues. Germline loops: CDR1 TSWWSYY, CDR2 QGS. The DNA for the CDR3 is TGCGCTCTTGGGGAATTGAGGGACTACTGGGGGATATTAGTCAAAGGTAGAGCCGATAAACTCATCTTT. It encodes CALGELRDYWGILVKGRADKLIF.

Worth noting for this clone: TCRdb assigns this DNA the protein of a much larger clone, which departs from its translation at residue 4; this likely reflects a read error, and the protein shown comes from translating the DNA. This chain uses TRDV2 with TRDJ1; a possible D gene is TRDD3 (6 bases). This CDR3 spans 15 amino acids. Trimming removed 5 bases at V and 2 bases at J, with 17 bases between. In germline, CDR1 is GEAIGNYY, CDR2 EKD. The CDR3 is CACGSLGGTTDKLIF. The CDR3 nucleotides read TGTGCCTGTGGGTCCTTGGGGGGAACAACCGATAAACTCATCTTT.

The table lists this clone with many counts. The protein given by TCRdb reflects a much larger clone and differs at residue 12 from this DNA's translation, likely from a read error; the protein shown is the DNA's translation. The rearrangement joins TRDV2 to TRDJ2, with 11 bases lining up with TRDD3. TCRdb supplies no J gene; here it was assigned by aligning the nucleotide sequence to germline. Trimming removed 1 base from V and 1 base from J; junction bases left unmatched: 10. This CDR3 comprises 19 residues. Germline V lookup: CDR1 GEAIGNYY, CDR2 EKD. CDR3 residues: CACDTLDWGITDLTAQLFF. In DNA, the CDR3 is TGTGCCTGTGACACTTTAGACTGGGGGATAACCGATTTGACAGCACAACTCTTCTTT.

About this clone: The protein that TCRdb holds for this DNA derives from a much larger clone and differs from the translated DNA at residue 4, which likely indicates a read error; the protein shown here is translated from the DNA. The chain recombines TRDV2 with TRDJ2; 12 nucleotides match TRDD3. The J gene comes from matching the DNA to germline here; TCRdb lacks it. The CDR3 loop spans 15 amino acids. Germline CDR1 is GEAIGNYY and CDR2 is EKD. V lost 6 bases to trimming and J lost 4 bases; unmatched junction nucleotides: 5. The CDR3 region has the DNA TGTGCCTGTAACGTACTGGGGGATACGACAGCACAACTCTTCTTT. It specifies CACNVLGDTTAQLFF.

This clone was found a few times. This DNA translates differently at residue 18 from the TCRdb protein, which is that of a much larger clone; a read error is likely, and the protein shown is the DNA's own translation. The chain carries TRDV1 and TRDJ1; 11 bases fit TRDD3. Germline V lookup: CDR1 TSWWSYY, CDR2 QGS. The CDR3 is 22 amino acids. Trimming took 2 bases from V and 4 from J; bases not matched to a gene: 24. CDR3 DNA: TGTGCTCTTGGGGAAATCCCCCCTAAACCAATGGGGGATACGCGAAATGGCGATAAACTCATCTTT. This gives the protein CALGEIPPKPMGDTRNGDKLIF.

As to this clone: TCRdb records a much larger clone's protein for this DNA, with a difference at residue 11 that likely arises from a read error; the protein given is the translation of the DNA. The chain links TRDV1 to TRDJ1, with 9 bases identical to TRDD3. The J gene, left out of TCRdb, was set here by checking the DNA against germline. The V gene end was trimmed by 3 bases and the J gene end by 0 bases; junction bases not matched to a gene: 23. The CDR3 contains 22 residues. In germline, CDR1 is TSWWSYY, CDR2 QGS. The CDR3 protein is CALGDTLYSMAYWGTYTDKLIF. The CDR3 DNA reads TGTGCTCTTGGGGACACCCTTTATTCCATGGCGTACTGGGGGACTTACACCGATAAACTCATCTTT.

This clone showed up just a few times. This sequence joins TRDV1 and TRDJ1; 10 positions agree with TRDD3. TCRdb supplies no J gene; here it was assigned by aligning the nucleotide sequence to germline. J was trimmed by 7 bases and V by 2 bases; bases with no gene match: 22. Per germline, CDR1 TSWWSYY and CDR2 QGS. The CDR3 runs to 20 residues. CDR3 nucleotide sequence: TGTGCTCTTGGGGAAAATGCATCCGTCCTACGTTACTGGGGGATTGGTAAACTCATCTTT. Translated, it gives CALGENASVLRYWGIGKLIF.

Concerning this clone: TCRdb attributes to this sequence the protein of a much larger clone, which differs from the DNA translation at residue 8; a read error is likely, and the protein displayed is translated from the DNA. V usage is TRDV1 and J usage is TRDJ2, with D possibly matching TRDD3 (9 bases). CDR1 is TSWWSYY and CDR2 is QGS in the germline V gene. Trimming took off 4 bases at V and 0 bases at J, with 24 bases between the two ends. The CDR3 length is 20 residues. CDR3 loop: CALGASYRGYGGSLTAQLFF. In nucleotides, the CDR3 is TGTGCTCTTGGGGCTTCCTACAGGGGATACGGGGGCTCTTTGACAGCACAACTCTTCTTT.

This clone was seen only a few times. This DNA translates differently at residue 7 from the TCRdb protein, which is that of a much larger clone; a read error is likely, and the protein shown is the DNA's own translation. This chain uses TRDV1 with TRDJ1; tentative D call: TRDD3 (5 bases). The J gene is absent in TCRdb and was assigned here via DNA matching to germline. There are 17 residues in the CDR3. V was pared by 2 bases and J by 3 bases, with 19 bases between. From germline, CDR1 is TSWWSYY and CDR2 QGS. CDR3 coding DNA: TGTGCTCTTGGGGAATCAAGCTCTGGGATCCTTTCCGATAAACTCATCTTT. It is translated as CALGESSSGILSDKLIF.

In this sample, this clone turned up a few times. The TCRdb protein, from a much larger clone, departs from this DNA's translation at residue 9, likely by read error; the protein shown derives from the DNA. The genes are TRDV2 and TRDJ1; D might be TRDD3 (6 bases). The J gene, missing from TCRdb, was assigned here through DNA to germline matching. Germline V gives CDR1 GEAIGNYY, CDR2 EKD. The CDR3 runs to 14 residues. V was pared by 3 bases and J by 3 bases, with 13 bases between. The CDR3 DNA is TGTGCCTGTGACCATGGGGATTACGCCGATAAACTCATCTTT. Residues: CACDHGDYADKLIF.

This clone occurred a few times. TCRdb's listed protein matches a much larger clone and diverges from this DNA's translation at residue 6, likely through a read error; the protein shown comes from the DNA. The CDR3 sequence: CALGGTLRFRLGTGYTDKLIF. CDR3 DNA: TGTGCTCTTGGGGGTACACTACGGTTCAGACTCGGTACTGGCTACACCGATAAACTCATCTTT. The chain links TRDV1 to TRDJ1; maybe TRDD3 (5 bases). TCRdb is silent on the J gene; assignment here came from matching the DNA to germline. Germline V gene sequence: CDR1 TSWWSYY, CDR2 QGS. Trimming left V 4 bases short and J 0 bases short, with 30 bases between. This CDR3 contains 21 residues.

This clone was observed at least ten times. Other DNA sequences in this sample translate to the same CDR3. The chain combines TRDV2 with TRDJ1; 12 bases agree with TRDD3. Germline CDR1 is GEAIGNYY and CDR2 is EKD. This CDR3 region has 19 residues. The J segment lost 0 bases and the V segment lost 0 bases, leaving 10 bases of the junction unmatched. The DNA of the CDR3 is TGTGCCTGTGACACCGTTCGGCTGGGGGATACGAGGTACACCGATAAACTCATCTTT. It translates to CACDTVRLGDTRYTDKLIF.

Notes on this clone: This likely reflects a read error, since a far larger clone is one base away. The sample has other DNA sequences that encode this CDR3 too. This chain uses TRDV2 with TRDJ1, with 7 bases fitting TRDD3. The CDR3 sequence is 18 residues long. Germline-derived CDR1 and CDR2 are GEAIGNYY and EKD. After removal of 5 bases from V and 2 bases from J, the junction contained 19 bases not matched to a gene. CDR3 DNA sequence: TGTGCCTGTGTCAGTGTGGCTGGGGGGTCTAGTCAAACCGATAAACTCATCTTT. It encodes CACVSVAGGSSQTDKLIF.

The chain couples TRDV1 to TRDJ1; the D call may be TRDD2 or TRDD3 (7 bases each). Here the J gene came from matching the DNA to germline, since TCRdb omits it. CDR3 length: 19 residues. Deletions cut 4 bases from V and 3 bases from J, with 27 bases between. CDR1 and CDR2 (germline): TSWWSYY, QGS. In DNA, the CDR3 is TGTGCTCTTGGGGGGTCCTTTTTCCTACTCATGGGGATATCCGATAAACTCATCTTT. It translates to CALGGSFFLLMGISDKLIF.

A few counts support this clone. One base away lies a much larger clone, so this may be a sequencing read error. Other nucleotide sequences from this sample produce the same CDR3. J is TRDJ1 and V is TRDV1; TRDD2 is a possible D gene (5 bases). In germline, CDR1 is TSWWSYY, CDR2 QGS. V lost 3 bases and J 3 bases, leaving 26 bases between the germline ends. The CDR3 spans 19 residues. CDR3 residues: CALGEFLPKRGLWSDKLIF. In DNA form, the CDR3 reads TGTGCTCTTGGGGAGTTCCTCCCTAAAAGAGGGCTTTGGTCCGATAAACTCATCTTT.

This clone was observed at least ten times. The chain couples TRDV1 to TRDJ1, with a weak D call TRDD3 (9 bases). CDR3 length equals 19 residues. V was cut by 3 bases and J by 2 bases, with 25 bases left in between. Germline CDR1 and CDR2: TSWWSYY and QGS. CDR3 nucleotide sequence: TGTGCTCTTGGGGACCTCCTTCCTATCTTTTGGGGGATAACCGATAAACTCATCTTT. Residues: CALGDLLPIFWGITDKLIF.

As to this clone: TCRdb attributes to this sequence the protein of a much larger clone, which differs from the DNA translation at residues 6 and 12; a read error is likely, and the protein displayed is translated from the DNA. The chain combines TRDV2 with TRDJ1; 9 bases map to TRDD3. TCRdb supplies no J gene; here it was assigned by aligning the nucleotide sequence to germline. Germline assignment: CDR1 GEAIGNYY and CDR2 EKD. The CDR3 covers 15 residues. CDR3 sequence: CACDQPGDTRDELIF. CDR3 nucleotide sequence: TGTGCCTGTGACCAACCGGGGGATACCCGCGATGAACTCATCTTT.

This clone has only a few counts. A far larger clone differs by one base, so this is likely a read error. This CDR3 is also generated by other DNA sequences in the sample. This chain joins TRDV2 and TRDJ3; 7 bases match TRDD3. The J gene, absent from TCRdb, was called here by matching the DNA to germline. This CDR3 has 21 residues. The germline gives CDR1 GEAIGNYY, CDR2 EKD. Written as DNA, the CDR3 is TGCGCCTGTGACACGGTACTGGGGTCACCTCCTAGCTCCTGGGACACCCGACAGATGTTTTTC. Its protein product is CACDTVLGSPPSSWDTRQMFF.

This clone was counted ten times or more. A far larger clone lies a single base away; this is likely a read error. This chain links TRDV2 with TRDJ1, with 7 bases fitting TRDD3. TCRdb does not report a J gene; here it was assigned by matching the DNA to germline references. CDR1 is GEAIGNYY and CDR2 is EKD in the germline V gene. The CDR3 spans 14 residues. J gave up 3 bases and V 3 bases, and 6 bases lay outside the gene matches. Here the CDR3 reads CACDPRGIPDKLIF. CDR3 nucleotides: TGTGCCTGTGACCCCCGGGGGATCCCCGATAAACTCATCTTT.

This clone was seen a few times. This DNA's translation and the protein TCRdb lists, from a much larger clone, do not match at residue 13, likely due to a read error; the protein shown is translated from the DNA. The V and J genes are TRDV2 and TRDJ1; 13 positions agree with TRDD3. TCRdb does not report a J gene; here it was assigned by matching the DNA to germline references. Looked up from germline, CDR1 is GEAIGNYY and CDR2 is EKD. Trimming at V came to 0 bases and at J to 0 bases, leaving 9 bases not matched to a gene. The CDR3 has 19 amino acids. The CDR3 spells CACDTKLGDTPPHTDKLIF. DNA for the CDR3: TGTGCCTGTGACACCAAACTGGGGGATACGCCCCCTCACACCGATAAACTCATCTTT.

This clone occurred many times. CDR3 region: CALGDLGLPRAYWGTRWGSWDTRQMFF. CDR3 in DNA: TGTGCTCTTGGGGACCTCGGCCTTCCCAGGGCCTACTGGGGGACCCGTTGGGGCTCCTGGGACACCCGACAGATGTTTTTC. This sequence joins TRDV1 and TRDJ3, with 9 bases that match TRDD3. Because TCRdb records no J gene, it was assigned here through a match of the DNA to germline. J lost 0 bases, V lost 3 bases, and 30 bases had no gene match. The CDR3 length is 27 residues. Germline V gene data show CDR1 as TSWWSYY and CDR2 as QGS.